These T cell receptor beta chains were read from a single sample in a study of early T cells in non-severe SARS-CoV-2 infection. Using its own MiXCR run on the 5' RACE reads, TCRdb lists one record per CDR3 protein. The table has tens of thousands of distinct CDR3 sequences, 9.5% to 13% seen once. The specimen was whole blood. All receptors derive from an adult who was a healthcare worker with PCR-confirmed SARS-CoV-2 infection or an uninfected control (not recorded which). CDR3s include the opening cysteine and the closing phenylalanine or tryptophan. Each record gives: D gene, J gene, V gene, clone size, CDR3 protein, CDR3 DNA. D genes are given only for firm matches. For some rows the clone size is stated as once, few or many, or as a class when expanded; others skip it.

TRBD2,TRBJ2-3,TRBV4-3,many,CASSPSDLTSGGADTQYF,TGCGCCAGCAGCCCATCAGACCTGACTAGCGGGGGGGCGGATACGCAGTATTTT
NA,TRBJ2-1,TRBV6-2/TRBV6-3,few,CASSPQYNEQFF,TGTGCCAGCAGTCCCCAGTACAATGAGCAGTTCTTC
TRBD1,TRBJ1-4,TRBV24-1,NA,CATSDVSTGSEKLFF,TGTGCCACCAGTGATGTCTCGACAGGGTCCGAAAAACTGTTTTTT
NA,TRBJ1-1,TRBV6-2/TRBV6-3,many,CASTETPSGSEAFF,TGTGCCAGCACGGAGACCCCGAGCGGATCTGAAGCTTTCTTT
TRBD2,TRBJ2-3,TRBV12-3/TRBV12-4,NA,CASRLAGVTDTQYF,TGTGCCAGCAGGCTAGCGGGGGTCACAGATACGCAGTATTTT
TRBD2,TRBJ2-6,TRBV5-6,NA,CASSLTSGRTPSGANVLTF,TGTGCCAGCAGCTTGACTAGCGGGAGGACCCCCTCTGGGGCCAACGTCCTGACTTTC
NA,TRBJ1-1,TRBV4-2,NA,CASSRQRWDSTEAFF,TGTGCCAGCAGCCGCCAGCGGTGGGATAGCACTGAAGCTTTCTTT
TRBD1,TRBJ2-7,TRBV4-1,many,CASSQGTGGSYEQYF,TGCGCCAGCAGCCAAGGGACAGGCGGCTCCTACGAGCAGTACTTC
NA,TRBJ2-3,TRBV11-1,NA,CASRNVADPTQYF,TGTGCCAGCAGAAATGTGGCGGACCCTACGCAGTATTTT
TRBD2,TRBJ2-3,TRBV24-1,many,CATSEPRASGGLTDTQYF,TGTGCCACCAGTGAGCCACGCGCTAGCGGGGGCCTTACAGATACGCAGTATTTT
TRBD1,TRBJ2-7,TRBV7-8,many,CASRPQPGQGNSYEQYF,TGTGCCAGCAGGCCCCAACCCGGACAGGGGAACTCCTACGAGCAGTACTTC
NA,TRBJ1-3,TRBV7-6,many,CASSREHISGNTIYF,TGTGCCAGCAGCCGGGAGCACATCTCTGGAAACACCATATATTTT
NA,TRBJ2-3,TRBV5-1,NA,CASSMEKSTDTQYF,TGCGCCAGCAGTATGGAAAAGAGCACAGATACGCAGTATTTT
TRBD2,TRBJ2-7,TRBV7-2,NA,CASSSDPGSGGHEQYF,TGTGCCAGCAGCTCCGACCCAGGTAGCGGGGGGCACGAGCAGTACTTC
TRBD1,TRBJ1-5,TRBV19,few,CASSSMAGGDGVAQHF,TGTGCCAGTAGTTCAATGGCAGGGGGGGACGGAGTTGCCCAGCATTTT
NA,TRBJ1-6,TRBV12-3/TRBV12-4,few,CASIPPSGGSPLHF,TGTGCCAGCATCCCCCCTTCGGGTGGTTCACCCCTCCACTTT
TRBD1,TRBJ2-1,TRBV7-2,few,CASSPYRTGVRNEQFF,TGTGCCAGCAGCCCATATCGGACAGGGGTCCGCAATGAGCAGTTCTTC
NA,TRBJ2-1,TRBV5-1,medium-sized,CASSFSNGETFF,TGCGCCAGCAGCTTTAGTAACGGGGAAACGTTCTTC
NA,TRBJ1-1,TRBV6-2/TRBV6-3,many,CASSYGRLNTEAFF,TGTGCCAGCAGTTACGGCCGGTTGAACACTGAAGCTTTCTTT
TRBD1,TRBJ1-5,TRBV6-1,many,CASSGDRDQPQHF,TGTGCCAGCAGTGGGGACAGAGATCAGCCCCAGCATTTT
NA,TRBJ2-3,TRBV5-1,NA,CASSLEEGTDTQYF,TGCGCCAGCAGCTTGGAAGAGGGGACAGATACGCAGTATTTT
TRBD1,TRBJ2-3,TRBV12-3/TRBV12-4,few,CASKPQGTTDTQYF,TGTGCCAGCAAACCACAGGGGACGACAGATACGCAGTATTTT
NA,TRBJ1-2,TRBV18,many,CASSPPGYGYTF,TGTGCCAGCTCACCACCAGGCTATGGCTACACCTTC
NA,TRBJ2-3,TRBV4-3,NA,CASSQDAAGSATDTQYF,TGCGCCAGCAGCCAAGACGCGGCGGGGTCGGCCACAGATACGCAGTATTTT
TRBD2,TRBJ2-3,TRBV6-2/TRBV6-3,many,CASLKGRAPPSGQYF,TGTGCCAGCCTCAAGGGGAGGGCCCCCCCTTCGGGGCAGTATTTT
TRBD1,TRBJ2-5,TRBV20-1,many,CSASDRNQETQYF,TGCAGTGCTTCGGACAGGAACCAAGAGACCCAGTACTTC
NA,TRBJ2-1,TRBV7-2,NA,CASSDSPYGEQFF,TGTGCCAGCAGCGACAGTCCGTACGGTGAGCAGTTCTTC
TRBD1,TRBJ2-5,TRBV4-3,NA,CASSQRTGGMETQYF,TGCGCCAGCAGCCAGAGGACAGGGGGGATGGAGACCCAGTACTTC
TRBD1,TRBJ1-1,TRBV29-1,many,CSVRTGGLGTEAFF,TGCAGCGTTCGCACAGGGGGGCTGGGCACTGAAGCTTTCTTT
NA,TRBJ1-1,TRBV12-3/TRBV12-4,NA,CASSRFDTLNTEAFF,TGTGCCAGCAGCCGATTTGACACCTTGAACACTGAAGCTTTCTTT
TRBD2,TRBJ2-3,TRBV12-3/TRBV12-4,many,CASSFNLAGSGDTQYF,TGTGCCAGCAGTTTCAATCTAGCGGGGAGTGGAGATACGCAGTATTTT
TRBD1,TRBJ1-4,TRBV15,many,CATSRDHQAGGLVGEKLFF,TGTGCCACCAGCAGAGATCACCAGGCAGGGGGCCTGGTAGGAGAAAAACTGTTTTTT
NA,TRBJ1-5,TRBV4-1,NA,CASSQGGLGPGIRINQPQHF,TGCGCCAGCAGCCAAGGAGGATTGGGACCTGGAATCCGAATCAATCAGCCCCAGCATTTT
TRBD2,TRBJ2-5,TRBV5-1,few,CASSQVAGQETQYF,TGCGCCAGCAGCCAGGTAGCGGGCCAAGAGACCCAGTACTTC
NA,TRBJ2-4,TRBV3-1,NA,CASSQGAKNIQYF,TGTGCCAGCAGCCAAGGTGCCAAAAACATTCAGTACTTC
NA,TRBJ1-5,TRBV7-8,NA,CASSLVSGDQPQHF,TGTGCCAGCAGCTTAGTGTCGGGGGATCAGCCCCAGCATTTT
TRBD1,TRBJ1-5,TRBV20-1,NA,CSAGGQVGQPQHF,TGCAGTGCCGGAGGACAGGTTGGTCAGCCCCAGCATTTT
TRBD2,TRBJ2-3,TRBV5-1,many,CASSLNSGDTDTQYF,TGCGCCAGCAGCTTGAATAGCGGGGACACAGATACGCAGTATTTT
NA,TRBJ2-6,TRBV24-1,NA,CATSDSAGSLSGANVLTF,TGTGCCACCAGTGATTCGGCAGGGTCCCTCTCTGGGGCCAACGTCCTGACTTTC
NA,TRBJ2-7,TRBV3-1,many,CASSQDLRGRTYEQYF,TGTGCCAGCAGCCAAGATTTGCGGGGGCGGACCTACGAGCAGTACTTC
TRBD1,TRBJ2-5,TRBV5-1,few,CASSFAGTGRETQYF,TGCGCCAGCAGCTTCGCCGGGACAGGGAGGGAGACCCAGTACTTC
NA,TRBJ1-5,TRBV2,many,CASSVGANQPQHF,TGTGCCAGCAGTGTCGGGGCGAATCAGCCCCAGCATTTT
NA,TRBJ1-5,TRBV7-2,few,CASSPAGGYQPQHF,TGTGCCAGCAGCCCAGCGGGGGGGTATCAGCCCCAGCATTTT
TRBD1,TRBJ2-2,TRBV24-1,NA,CATSDPGTAGELFF,TGTGCCACCAGTGATCCCGGGACAGCCGGGGAGCTGTTTTTT
NA,TRBJ2-1,TRBV20-1,few,CSARPNYNEQFF,TGCAGTGCTAGACCGAATTACAATGAGCAGTTCTTC
NA,TRBJ1-1,TRBV7-6,many,CASSSPQRRAFF,TGTGCCAGCAGCTCCCCACAGCGGCGGGCTTTCTTT
NA,TRBJ2-2,TRBV5-1,many,CASSLDGGGKELFF,TGCGCCAGCAGCTTGGACGGCGGGGGCAAGGAGCTGTTTTTT
NA,TRBJ2-7,TRBV6-5,NA,CASSSSPLIEQYF,TGTGCCAGCAGTTCCTCCCCCCTAATCGAGCAGTACTTC